Sequencing of this T cell receptor (beta chain) was carried out in a study of blood T cell repertoires in COVID-19. V was clipped by 6 bases and J by 9 bases, with 14 bases between them. Germline V gives CDR1 MNHEY, CDR2 SVGAGI. This CDR3 contains 12 residues. Clones were sequenced by immunoSEQ multiplex PCR, and TCRdb holds only the in-frame ones, with some missing. The table records about 200,000 clones, 82% of them present only once. This chain uses TRBV6-5 with TRBJ1-1; a possible D gene is TRBD1 (5 bases). This sequence originates from a woman aged 55-69 years with COVID-19, enrolled during active disease. Specimen: peripheral blood. The CDR3 protein is CASRLGTGKAFF. CDR3 nucleotides: TGTGCCAGCAGACTTGGCACAGGTAAAGCTTTCTTT.